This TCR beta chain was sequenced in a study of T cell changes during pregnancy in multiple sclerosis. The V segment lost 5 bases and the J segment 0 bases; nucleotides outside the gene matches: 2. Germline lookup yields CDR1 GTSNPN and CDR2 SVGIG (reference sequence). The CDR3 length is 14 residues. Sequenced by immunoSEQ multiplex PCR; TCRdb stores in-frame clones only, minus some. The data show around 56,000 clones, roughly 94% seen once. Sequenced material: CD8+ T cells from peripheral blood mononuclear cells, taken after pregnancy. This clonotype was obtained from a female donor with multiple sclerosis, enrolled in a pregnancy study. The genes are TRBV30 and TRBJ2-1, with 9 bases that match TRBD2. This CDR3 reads CAWVSGSSYNEQFF. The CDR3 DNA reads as TGTGCCTGGGTTAGCGGGAGCTCCTACAATGAGCAGTTCTTC.